These T cell receptor beta chains were read from a single sample in a study of blood T cell repertoires in COVID-19. The data were produced by immunoSEQ multiplex PCR, yet TCRdb's version contains in-frame clones alone and is incomplete. The sample holds about half a million clones, 85% to 90% seen once. Sequenced: peripheral blood. The receptors originated from a man younger than 30 with COVID-19, enrolled during active disease. Each CDR3 is given with its conserved first and last residue.

cdr3_aa j_call cdr3_length v_call
CASSEWAPLQYF TRBJ2-3 12 TRBV6-1
CASRGTSGPRRMADTQYF TRBJ2-3 18 TRBV10-2
CASSLTRDEQFF TRBJ2-1 12 TRBV5-8
CASSPWGVEGKLFF TRBJ1-4 14 TRBV13
CASSLLGGYEQYF TRBJ2-7 13 TRBV11-3
CATSDFGRGPSDTQYF TRBJ2-3 16 TRBV24-1
CASSTVAGGQGTQYF TRBJ2-5 15 TRBV5-1
CASSGTGRTEAFF TRBJ1-1 13 TRBV7-2
CASSFGQNYGYTF TRBJ1-2 13 TRBV7-2
CASSQDVGTGAKTQYF TRBJ2-5 16 TRBV4-1
CASSQSGGGPYNEQFF TRBJ2-1 16 TRBV3-1/TRBV3-2
CASSPSGGSTDTQYF TRBJ2-3 15 TRBV4-2
CASSKTGSTDTQYF TRBJ2-3 14 TRBV19
CASHGGQGAFEQYF TRBJ2-7 14 TRBV18
CASKGMEGKTQYF TRBJ2-5 13 TRBV19
CASSQDPGTGNTIYF TRBJ1-3 15 TRBV4-1
CASSFGGATNEKLFF TRBJ1-4 15 TRBV28
CASSEPDRDVNQPQHF TRBJ1-5 16 TRBV11-2
CASSFERTSGGNYEQYF TRBJ2-7 17 TRBV11-2
CASSQDGGTDTQYF TRBJ2-3 14 TRBV4-2
CASSISVTGELFF TRBJ2-2 13 TRBV19
CASSLYGESINQPQHF TRBJ1-5 16 TRBV7-8
CASSIRTGRAGELFF TRBJ2-2 15 TRBV7-2
CASSFASGIYEQYF TRBJ2-7 14 TRBV11-2
CASSAQVGTSPYNEQFF TRBJ2-1 17 TRBV14
CASFEGTKYEQYF TRBJ2-7 13 TRBV6-5
CASSQTGEETQYF TRBJ2-5 13 TRBV27
CASSPTTGQGETQYF TRBJ2-5 15 TRBV11-3
CSVETGGQPQHF TRBJ1-5 12 TRBV29-1
CASSQRDRASSYEQYF TRBJ2-7 16 TRBV4-2
CASSSQQGLDEQYF TRBJ2-7 14 TRBV19
CASSSTSGSTDTQYF TRBJ2-3 15 TRBV18
CASSSSYPGTRGDTQYF TRBJ2-3 17 TRBV7-9
CASGLAGGPREQYF TRBJ2-7 14 TRBV7-9
CASSLDTGHYTEAFF TRBJ1-1 15 TRBV11-2
CASSTRGGGRTEAFF TRBJ1-1 15 TRBV5-8
CASSVAGGSTYEQYF TRBJ2-7 15 TRBV9
CASSFTGVTEAFF TRBJ1-1 13 TRBV7-9
CASKLAGVAREQYF TRBJ2-7 14 TRBV27
CSVRTGGKYEQYF TRBJ2-7 13 TRBV29-1
CATSEESHSYEQYF TRBJ2-7 14 TRBV24-1
CASSWGANGELFF TRBJ2-2 13 TRBV27
CATSDTTGLETQYF TRBJ2-5 14 TRBV24-1
CASSVEVSGANTGELFF TRBJ2-2 17 TRBV9
CASSSDYSSYNEQFF TRBJ2-1 15 TRBV7-2
CASSPAGEGAFF TRBJ1-1 12 TRBV7-9
CASSSVGSGDYGYTF TRBJ1-2 15 TRBV19
CASSILRRPNTEAFF TRBJ1-1 15 TRBV19